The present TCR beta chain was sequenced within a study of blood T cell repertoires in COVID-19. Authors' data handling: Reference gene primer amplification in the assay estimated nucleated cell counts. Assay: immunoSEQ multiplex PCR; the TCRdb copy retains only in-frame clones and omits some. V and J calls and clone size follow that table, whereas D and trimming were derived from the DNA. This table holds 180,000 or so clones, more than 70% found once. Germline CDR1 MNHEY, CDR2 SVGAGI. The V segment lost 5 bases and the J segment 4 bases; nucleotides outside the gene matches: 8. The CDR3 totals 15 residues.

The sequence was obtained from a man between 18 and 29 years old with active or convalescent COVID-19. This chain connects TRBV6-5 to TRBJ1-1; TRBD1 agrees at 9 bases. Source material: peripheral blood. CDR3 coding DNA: TGTGCCAGCAGTCTCCGGACAGGGGCGACCACTGAAGCTTTCTTT. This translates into CASSLRTGATTEAFF.